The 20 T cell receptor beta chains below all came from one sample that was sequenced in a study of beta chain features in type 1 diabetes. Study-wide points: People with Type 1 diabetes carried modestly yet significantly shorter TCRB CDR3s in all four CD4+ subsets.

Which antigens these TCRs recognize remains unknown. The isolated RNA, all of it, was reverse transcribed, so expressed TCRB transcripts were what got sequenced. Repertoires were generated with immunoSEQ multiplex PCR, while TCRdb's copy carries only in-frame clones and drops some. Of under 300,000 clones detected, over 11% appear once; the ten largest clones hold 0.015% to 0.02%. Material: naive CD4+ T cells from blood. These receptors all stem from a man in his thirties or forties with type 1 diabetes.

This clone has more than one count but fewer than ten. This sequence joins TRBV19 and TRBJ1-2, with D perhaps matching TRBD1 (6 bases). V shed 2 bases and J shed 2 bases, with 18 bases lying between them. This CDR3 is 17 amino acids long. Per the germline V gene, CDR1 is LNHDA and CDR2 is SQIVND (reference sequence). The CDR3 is CASSIPVDSLLNYGYTF. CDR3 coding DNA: TGTGCCAGTAGTATACCCGTGGACAGTCTTCTAAACTATGGCTACACCTTC.

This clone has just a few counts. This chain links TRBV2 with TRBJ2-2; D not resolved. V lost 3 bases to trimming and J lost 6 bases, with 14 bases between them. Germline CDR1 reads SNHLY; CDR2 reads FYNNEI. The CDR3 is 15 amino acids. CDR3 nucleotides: TGTGCCAGCAGTGATTCGGGTTCCCCAGCCGGGGAGCTGTTTTTT. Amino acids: CASSDSGSPAGELFF. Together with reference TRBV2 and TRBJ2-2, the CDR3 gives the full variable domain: EPEVTQTPSHQVTQMGQEVILRCVPISNHLYFYWYRQILGQKVEFLVSFYNNEISEKSEIFDDQFSVERPDGSNFTLKIRSTKLEDSAMYFCASSDSGSPAGELFFGEGSRLTVL.

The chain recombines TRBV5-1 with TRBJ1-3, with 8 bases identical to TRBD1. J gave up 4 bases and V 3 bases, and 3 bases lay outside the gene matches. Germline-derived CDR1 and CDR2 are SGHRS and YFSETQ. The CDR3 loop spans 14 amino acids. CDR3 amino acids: CASSSGGTGNTIYF. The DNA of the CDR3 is TGCGCCAGCAGCTCAGGGGGCACCGGAAACACCATATATTTT.

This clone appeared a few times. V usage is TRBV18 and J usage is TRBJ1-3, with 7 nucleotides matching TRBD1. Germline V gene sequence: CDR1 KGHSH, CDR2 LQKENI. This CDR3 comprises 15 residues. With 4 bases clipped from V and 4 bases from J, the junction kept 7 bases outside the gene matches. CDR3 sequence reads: CASSLGQAEGNTIYF. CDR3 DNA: TGTGCCAGCTCACTCGGACAGGCGGAGGGAAACACCATATATTTT.

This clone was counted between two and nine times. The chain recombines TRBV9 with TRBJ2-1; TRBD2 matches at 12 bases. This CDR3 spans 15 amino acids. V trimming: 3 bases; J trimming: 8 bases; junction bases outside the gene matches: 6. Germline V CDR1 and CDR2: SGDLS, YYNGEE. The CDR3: CASSARLAGVDEQFF. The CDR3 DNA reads TGTGCCAGCAGCGCCCGACTAGCGGGAGTCGATGAGCAGTTCTTC.

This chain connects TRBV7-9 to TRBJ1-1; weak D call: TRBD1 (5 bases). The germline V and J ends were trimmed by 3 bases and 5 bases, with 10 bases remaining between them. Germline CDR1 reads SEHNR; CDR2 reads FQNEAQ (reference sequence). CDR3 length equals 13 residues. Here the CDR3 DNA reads TGTGCCAGCAGCTTTGAAGGGGAAACTGAAGCTTTCTTT. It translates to CASSFEGETEAFF.

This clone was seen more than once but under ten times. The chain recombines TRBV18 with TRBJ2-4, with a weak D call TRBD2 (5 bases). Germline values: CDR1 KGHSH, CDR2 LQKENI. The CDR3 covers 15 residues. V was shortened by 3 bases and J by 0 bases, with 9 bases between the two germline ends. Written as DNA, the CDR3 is TGTGCCAGCTCACCGGAGGCAGTAGCCAAAAACATTCAGTACTTC. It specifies CASSPEAVAKNIQYF.

The CDR3 sequence is CASSSAKGGDIQYF. DNA for the CDR3: TGTGCCAGCAGCTCCGCGAAGGGAGGAGACATTCAGTACTTC. This rearrangement joins TRBV5-6 to TRBJ2-4; weak D call: TRBD2 (6 bases). The V end was cut by 3 bases, the J end by 8 bases, with 15 bases between. Per germline, CDR1 SGHDT and CDR2 YYEEEE. The CDR3 is 14 residues long.

CDR3 DNA: TGCGCCAGCAGCTTGGGGTTGCGAAGCTCCTACAATGAGCAGTTCTTC. Residues: CASSLGLRSSYNEQFF. The chain couples TRBV5-1 to TRBJ2-1; D uncertain. Germline V gives CDR1 SGHRS, CDR2 YFSETQ. This CDR3 contains 16 residues. V was pared by 0 bases and J by 0 bases, with 10 bases between.

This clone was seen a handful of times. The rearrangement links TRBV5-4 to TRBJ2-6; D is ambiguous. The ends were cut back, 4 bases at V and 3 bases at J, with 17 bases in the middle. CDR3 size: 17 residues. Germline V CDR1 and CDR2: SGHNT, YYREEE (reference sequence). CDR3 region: CASSDRLRLGGANVLTF. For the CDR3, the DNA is TGTGCCAGCAGCGATCGACTCCGCTTGGGTGGGGCCAACGTCCTGACTTTC.

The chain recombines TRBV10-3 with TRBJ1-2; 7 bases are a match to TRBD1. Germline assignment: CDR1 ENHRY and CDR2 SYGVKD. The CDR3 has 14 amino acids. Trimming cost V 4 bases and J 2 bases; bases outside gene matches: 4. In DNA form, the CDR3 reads TGTGCCATCAGTGTGACGACAGGGAACTATGGCTACACCTTC. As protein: CAISVTTGNYGYTF.

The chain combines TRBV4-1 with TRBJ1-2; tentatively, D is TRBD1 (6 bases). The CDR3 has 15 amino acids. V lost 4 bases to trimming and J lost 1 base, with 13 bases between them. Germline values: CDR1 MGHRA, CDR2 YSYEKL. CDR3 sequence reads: CASSLRQDFNYGYTF. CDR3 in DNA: TGCGCCAGCAGCCTACGACAGGATTTTAACTATGGCTACACCTTC.

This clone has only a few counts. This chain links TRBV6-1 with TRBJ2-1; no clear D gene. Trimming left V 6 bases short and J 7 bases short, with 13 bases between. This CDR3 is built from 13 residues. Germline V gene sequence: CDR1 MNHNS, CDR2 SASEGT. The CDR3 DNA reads TGTGCCAGCAGAGAGGTCCTTTGGAATGAGCAGTTCTTC. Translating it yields CASREVLWNEQFF.

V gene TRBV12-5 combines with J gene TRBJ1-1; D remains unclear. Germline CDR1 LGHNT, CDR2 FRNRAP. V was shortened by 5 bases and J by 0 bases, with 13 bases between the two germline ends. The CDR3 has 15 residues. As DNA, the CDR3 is TGTGCTAGTGGTCCGGGTGTCCCTTTGAACACTGAAGCTTTCTTT. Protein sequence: CASGPGVPLNTEAFF.

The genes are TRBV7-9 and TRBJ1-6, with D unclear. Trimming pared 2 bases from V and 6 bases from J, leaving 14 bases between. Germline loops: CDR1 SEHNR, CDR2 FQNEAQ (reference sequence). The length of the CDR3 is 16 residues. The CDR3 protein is CASSLNPSGVNSPLHF. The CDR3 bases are TGTGCCAGCAGCTTAAATCCGTCGGGTGTTAATTCACCCCTCCACTTT. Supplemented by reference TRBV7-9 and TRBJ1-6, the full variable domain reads DTGVSQNPRHKITKRGQNVTFRCDPISEHNRLYWYRQTLGQGPEFLTYFQNEAQLEKSRLLSDRFSAERPKGSFSTLEIQRTEQGDSAMYLCASSLNPSGVNSPLHFGNGTRLTVT.

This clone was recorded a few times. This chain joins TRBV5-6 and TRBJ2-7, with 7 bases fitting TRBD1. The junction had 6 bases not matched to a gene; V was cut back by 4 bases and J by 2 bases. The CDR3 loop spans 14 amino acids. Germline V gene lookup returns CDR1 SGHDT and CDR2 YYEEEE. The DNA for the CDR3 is TGTGCCAGCAGCCGACAGGGTTCCACCTACGAGCAGTACTTC. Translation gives CASSRQGSTYEQYF.

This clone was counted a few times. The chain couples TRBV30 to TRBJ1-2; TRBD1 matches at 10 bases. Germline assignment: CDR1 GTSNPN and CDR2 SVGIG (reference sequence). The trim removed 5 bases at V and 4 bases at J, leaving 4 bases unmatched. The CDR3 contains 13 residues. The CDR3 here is CAWDRGLGYGYTF. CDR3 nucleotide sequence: TGTGCCTGGGACAGGGGGCTCGGCTATGGCTACACCTTC. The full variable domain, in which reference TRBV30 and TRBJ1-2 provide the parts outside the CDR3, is SQTIHQWPATLVQPVGSPLSLECTVEGTSNPNLYWYRQAAGRGLQLLFYSVGIGQISSEVPQNLSASRPQDRQFILSSKKLLLSDSGFYLCAWDRGLGYGYTFGSGTRLTVV.

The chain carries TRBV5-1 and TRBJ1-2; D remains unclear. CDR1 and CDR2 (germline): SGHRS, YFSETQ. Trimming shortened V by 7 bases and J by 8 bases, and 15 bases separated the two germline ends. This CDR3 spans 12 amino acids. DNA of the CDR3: TGCGCCAGCGGTGATGGAGGTAAAGGCTACACCTTC. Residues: CASGDGGKGYTF.

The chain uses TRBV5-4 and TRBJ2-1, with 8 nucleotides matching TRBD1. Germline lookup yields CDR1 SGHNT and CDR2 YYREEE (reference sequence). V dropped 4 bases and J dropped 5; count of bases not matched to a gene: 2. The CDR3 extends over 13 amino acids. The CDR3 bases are TGTGCCAGCAGCCGGACAGGGAACAATGAGCAGTTCTTC. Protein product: CASSRTGNNEQFF. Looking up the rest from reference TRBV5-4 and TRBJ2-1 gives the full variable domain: ETGVTQSPTHLIKTRGQQVTLRCSSQSGHNTVSWYQQALGQGPQFIFQYYREEENGRGNFPPRFSGLQFPNYSSELNVNALELDDSALYLCASSRTGNNEQFFGPGTRLTVL.

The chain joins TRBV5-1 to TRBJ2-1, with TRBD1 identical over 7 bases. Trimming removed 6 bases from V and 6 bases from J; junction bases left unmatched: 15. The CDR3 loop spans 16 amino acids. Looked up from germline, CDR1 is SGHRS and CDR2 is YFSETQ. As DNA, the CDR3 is TGCGCCAGCAAGAGGGACGCGACAGGGTACTCCAATGAGCAGTTCTTC. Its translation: CASKRDATGYSNEQFF.